A single sample is the source of the 23 T cell receptor beta chains below, sequenced in a study of spatial heterogeneity in lung cancer. Time point denoted: sample taken at primary tumor resection. Material for sequencing was whole RNA from tumor, nontumor lung or frozen PBMC, left unsorted. TCRdb reprocessed the 5' RACE reads with MiXCR, giving one entry per CDR3 protein. Here the sample spans roughly 40,000 distinct CDR3 sequences, around 6.5% being singletons. Sample: PBMCs, taken at surgery. These receptors originate from a female donor with early-stage non-small cell lung cancer.

This clonotype was seen repeatedly, ten times or more. The chain recombines TRBV20-1 with TRBJ1-5; the D gene is possibly TRBD1 (6 bases). Germline V gives CDR1 DFQATT, CDR2 SNEGSKA (reference sequence). Trimming removed 3 bases from V and 3 bases from J, with 12 bases in between. The CDR3 totals 14 residues. DNA for the CDR3: TGCAGTGCTAGTCTCACAGGGCCCAATCAGCCCCAGCATTTT. It translates to CSASLTGPNQPQHF.

This clonotype appeared a few times. CDR3 amino acids: CASSPRQGALEAFF. The DNA for the CDR3 is TGTGCCAGCAGCCCGAGACAGGGGGCGTTAGAAGCTTTCTTT. The chain uses TRBV7-2 and TRBJ1-1; TRBD1 matches 10 bases. Trimming took 5 bases from V and 8 from J; bases not matched to a gene: 8. This CDR3 region has 14 residues. Germline V gene data show CDR1 as SGHTA and CDR2 as FQGNSA.

The V gene is TRBV28, the J gene TRBJ1-6, with D unclear. This CDR3 region has 12 residues. V was trimmed by 6 bases and J by 7 bases, leaving 7 bases between them. Looked up from germline, CDR1 is MDHEN and CDR2 is SYDVKM. The CDR3 DNA is TGTGCCAGCAGATTGTCAAATTCACCCCTCCACTTT. This encodes CASRLSNSPLHF.

This clonotype showed up many times. This chain links TRBV12-3 or TRBV12-4 with TRBJ1-5, with D uncertain. The CDR3 is made up of 19 amino acids. V was clipped by 6 bases and J by 0 bases, with 24 bases between them. The CDR3 DNA reads TGTGCCAGCAGCCTCTTCGTGGCATCGACGCCTGATAGCAATCAGCCCCAGCATTTT. Its translation: CASSLFVASTPDSNQPQHF.

This clonotype appeared a few times. This sequence joins TRBV6-2 or TRBV6-3 and TRBJ1-5; D is perhaps TRBD1 (6 bases). Trimming removed 1 base at V and 0 bases at J, with 10 bases between. The length of the CDR3 is 16 residues. CDR1 is MNHEY and CDR2 is SVGEGT in the germline V gene. CDR3 amino acids: CASSYYTGYSNQPQHF. CDR3 nucleotide sequence: TGTGCCAGCAGTTACTATACAGGGTATAGCAATCAGCCCCAGCATTTT.

This clonotype was seen many times. V gene TRBV5-1 combines with J gene TRBJ2-1, with TRBD2 identical over 7 bases. The CDR3 has 16 amino acids. V lost 0 bases, J lost 5 bases, and 8 bases stayed unmatched. CDR1 SGHRS and CDR2 YFSETQ come from the germline V gene. CDR3 protein: CASSLAPGLPNNEQFF. In DNA, the CDR3 is TGCGCCAGCAGCTTGGCCCCGGGACTACCAAACAATGAGCAGTTCTTC. The variable domain in full, with the rest retrieved from reference TRBV5-1 and TRBJ2-1, is KAGVTQTPRYLIKTRGQQVTLSCSPISGHRSVSWYQQTPGQGLQFLFEYFSETQRNKGNFPGRFSGRQFSNSRSEMNVSTLELGDSALYLCASSLAPGLPNNEQFFGPGTRLTVL.

A remark on this clonotype: The germline gene is not matched at one end of the junction; a read error may be the cause. This rearrangement joins TRBV18 to TRBJ1-6; D is unclear. Germline V CDR1 and CDR2: KGHSH, LQKENI. This CDR3 has 15 amino acids. The CDR3 DNA sequence: TGTACCAGCTCACCGAGCGCAGGAAATAATTCACCCCTCCACTTT. This encodes CTSSPSAGNNSPLHF.

In its sample, this clonotype was seen many times. The J gene is TRBJ2-7, the V gene TRBV13, with D hard to call. V lost 5 bases to trimming and J lost 6 bases, with 11 bases between them. CDR3 size: 12 residues. CDR1 and CDR2 (germline): PRHDT, FYEKMQ (reference sequence). For the CDR3, the DNA is TGTGCCAGCAGCACCCCCATGGCCGAGCAGTACTTC. It yields the protein CASSTPMAEQYF.

In this sample, this clonotype turned up many times. The rearrangement uses TRBV4-1 and TRBJ1-1, with a weak D call TRBD1 (6 bases). Per the germline V gene, CDR1 is MGHRA and CDR2 is YSYEKL. V was trimmed by 2 bases and J by 5 bases, leaving 12 bases between them. The CDR3 length is 14 residues. The CDR3: CASSQLYRGTEAFF. For the CDR3, the DNA is TGCGCCAGCAGCCAATTATATAGGGGGACTGAAGCTTTCTTT.

This clonotype has ten or more counts. The chain recombines TRBV28 with TRBJ1-2, with D maybe TRBD1 (6 bases). CDR1 MDHEN and CDR2 SYDVKM come from the germline V gene. This CDR3 has 14 amino acids. Trimming took 6 bases from V and 4 from J, leaving 15 bases between them. The CDR3 loop is CASSQPGAGYGYTF. The CDR3 nucleotides are TGTGCCAGCAGCCAGCCGGGGGCGGGCTATGGCTACACCTTC.

This clonotype was observed many times. The genes are TRBV7-9 and TRBJ1-2; the match to TRBD1 covers 7 bases. V lost 6 bases and J lost 3; bases outside the gene matches: 1. Per the germline V gene, CDR1 is SEHNR and CDR2 is FQNEAQ (reference sequence). CDR3 length equals 12 residues. In nucleotides, the CDR3 is TGTGCCAGCAGTACAGGGGACTATGGCTACACCTTC. It translates to CASSTGDYGYTF.

Ten or more counts support this clonotype. The chain joins TRBV6-2 or TRBV6-3 to TRBJ1-6, with D hard to call. Trimming removed 6 bases from V and 7 bases from J, with 16 bases in between. Germline-derived CDR1 and CDR2 are MNHEY and SVGEGT. The CDR3 consists of 15 residues. This chain's CDR3 is CASRSPGSGNSPLHF. CDR3 in DNA: TGTGCCAGCAGATCCCCCGGGAGCGGGAATTCACCCCTCCACTTT.

This clonotype was recorded a few times. The chain employs TRBV4-3 and TRBJ2-5, with D maybe TRBD2 (5 bases). With 2 bases removed from V and 5 bases from J, the gap between germline ends came to 30 bases. Germline lookup yields CDR1 LGHNA and CDR2 YSLEER. The CDR3 sequence is 20 residues long. CDR3 loop: CASSQLTQRYLPTGEETQYF. The CDR3, as DNA: TGCGCCAGCAGCCAACTCACCCAAAGATATTTGCCCACTGGGGAGGAGACCCAGTACTTC.

This clonotype was counted many times. The chain employs TRBV20-1 and TRBJ2-1; 12 bases line up with TRBD2. From germline, CDR1 is DFQATT and CDR2 SNEGSKA (reference sequence). The CDR3 contains 15 residues. J gave up 16 bases and V 5 bases, and 18 bases lay outside the gene matches. DNA for the CDR3: TGCAGTGCTCCCGTCGCTAGCGGGGGGGCAGGTCATGGTTTCTTC. Residues: CSAPVASGGAGHGFF.

This clonotype was counted many times. This chain connects TRBV6-2 or TRBV6-3 to TRBJ2-2; D is possibly TRBD1 or TRBD2 (5 bases each). Between the trimmed V and J ends, which lost 8 bases and 6 bases, there was a span of 19 bases. This CDR3 contains 15 residues. The germline V gene has CDR1 MNHEY and CDR2 SVGEGT. The CDR3 region is CASRKGRSSSGELFF. For the CDR3, the DNA is TGTGCCAGCCGAAAGGGACGGAGCTCGTCCGGGGAGCTGTTTTTT.

The chain joins TRBV6-1 to TRBJ1-3; maybe TRBD1 (5 bases). Germline CDR1 reads MNHNS; CDR2 reads SASEGT. The CDR3 contains 12 residues. The germline V and J ends were trimmed by 6 bases and 8 bases, with 11 bases remaining between them. The CDR3 protein is CASSPQVHTIYF. The CDR3, as DNA: TGTGCCAGCAGCCCACAGGTTCACACCATATATTTT.

The rearrangement uses TRBV19 and TRBJ2-3, with 8 bases that match TRBD1. The CDR3 has 13 residues. With V trimmed by 5 bases and J by 6 bases, 4 bases remained unmatched. Germline CDR1 LNHDA, CDR2 SQIVND (reference sequence). CDR3: CASSLDRGDTQYF. The CDR3 DNA follows: TGTGCCAGTAGTCTCGACAGGGGTGATACGCAGTATTTT.

V gene TRBV18 combines with J gene TRBJ1-1, with D possibly matching TRBD1 (5 bases). The CDR3 loop spans 15 amino acids. V was shortened by 4 bases and J by 0 bases, with 12 bases between the two germline ends. Germline assignment: CDR1 KGHSH and CDR2 LQKENI. CDR3 DNA sequence: TGTGCCAGCTCACGCGCAGGGAACGTGAACACTGAAGCTTTCTTT. Its protein is CASSRAGNVNTEAFF. Full variable domain (remainder filled in from reference TRBV18 and TRBJ1-1): NAGVMQNPRHLVRRRGQEARLRCSPMKGHSHVYWYRQLPEEGLKFMVYLQKENIIDESGMPKERFSAEFPKEGPSILRIQQVVRGDSAAYFCASSRAGNVNTEAFFGQGTRLTVV.

This clonotype was detected many times. CDR3 residues: CASSFIEELFF. CDR3 sequence (DNA): TGTGCCAGCAGTTTTATAGAGGAGCTGTTTTTT. The chain joins TRBV12-3 or TRBV12-4 to TRBJ2-2, with D unresolved. The CDR3 has 11 residues. Trimming cost V 3 bases and J 10 bases, with 6 bases left between them.

The V gene is TRBV5-8, the J gene TRBJ2-2; 9 bases fit TRBD1. Germline trimming cut 6 bases from V and 6 bases from J; bases unmatched to any gene: 9. The CDR3 length is 15 residues. Germline V CDR1 and CDR2: SGHTS, YDEGEE. The CDR3 DNA follows: TGTGCCAGCACGCTGGACAGGGGTTCCCCCGGGGAGCTGTTTTTT. Translation: CASTLDRGSPGELFF.

This clonotype was seen at least ten times. CDR3 nucleotides: TGTGCCAGCAACCTGGGGGGCCTCTGGGCCAACGTCCTGACTTTC. This sequence encodes CASNLGGLWANVLTF. The J gene is TRBJ2-6, the V gene TRBV12-3 or TRBV12-4, with D tentatively TRBD1 or TRBD2 (6 bases each). The germline V and J ends were trimmed by 7 bases and 5 bases, with 15 bases remaining between them. This CDR3 is built from 15 residues.

This clonotype turned up a few times. V gene TRBV7-2 combines with J gene TRBJ2-3, with TRBD1 matching over 9 bases. The V segment lost 4 bases and the J segment 4 bases; nucleotides outside the gene matches: 12. The CDR3 has 17 residues. Germline CDR1 reads SGHTA; CDR2 reads FQGNSA. The DNA for the CDR3 is TGTGCCAGCAGCTACACCAGAACAGGGGGCGGCGCAGATACGCAGTATTTT. Amino acids: CASSYTRTGGGADTQYF.

This clonotype came up many times. This sequence joins TRBV5-1 and TRBJ2-3; 7 bases agree with TRBD1. Germline assignment: CDR1 SGHRS and CDR2 YFSETQ. The length of the CDR3 is 16 residues. Losses at the gene ends were 4 bases for V and 6 bases for J; bases not matched to a gene: 14. The CDR3 bases are TGCGCCAGCAGCCTACCTACCGGGACAGTGTTGGATACGCAGTATTTT. Translated: CASSLPTGTVLDTQYF.